This TCR beta chain was recovered during a study of blood T cells in healthy people across ages. A sample-barcoded 5' primer and a J-beta primer mix were used in a second PCR of about 7 to 12 cycles. TCRdb used MiXCR to reprocess the 5' RACE reads, holding one entry per CDR3 protein. The table shows 600,000 to 1,000,000 distinct CDR3 sequences, with roughly 64% occurring only once. The germline gives CDR1 SEHNR, CDR2 FQNEAQ (reference sequence). V lost 3 bases and J 3 bases, leaving 12 bases between the germline ends. There are 14 residues in the CDR3. Overall study findings and caveats: Not knowing donor CMV status may have confounded expanded clonotype changes. The long-lived group displayed more naive CD4+ cells, plus higher diversity, than the aged donors did.

The table lists this clonotype with a few counts. The antigen remains undetermined. This TCR derives from a man younger than 45 in good health. This rearrangement joins TRBV7-9 to TRBJ2-7, with D possibly matching TRBD2 (5 bases). The sample was blood. For the CDR3, the DNA is TGTGCCAGCAGCTTGGATGCCGGGGACTACGAGCAGTACTTC. Its translation is CASSLDAGDYEQYF.